Reported below is one TCR beta chain. This record comes from a study of control samples from healthy donors and cancer patients. This table comes from immunoSEQ multiplex PCR, and its TCRdb copy is limited to in-frame clones, with some not included. Altogether about 24,000 clones are present, roughly 84% being singletons, with the ten largest covering 27%. Source material: PBMCs. The sequence came from a man in his 60s with head and neck cancer.

The CDR3 protein is CASSSGTYSLLYEQYF. CDR3 DNA sequence: TGTGCCAGCAGCTCCGGGACCTACTCCCTACTCTACGAGCAGTACTTC. The chain carries TRBV5-8 and TRBJ2-7; D tentatively reads TRBD1 or TRBD2 (5 bases each). Germline CDR1 reads SGHTS; CDR2 reads YDEGEE. Trimming took off 3 bases at V and 3 bases at J, with 19 bases between the two ends. The CDR3 runs 16 residues.